This TCR beta chain originates from a study of post-analysis software for immune sequencing data. General study points: Higher frequency in patients than in controls was seen for several TRBV segments, with TRBV5-6, TRBV5-1 and TRBV20-1 among them.

Each TCR beta cDNA library carried unique molecular identifiers. Roughly 0.5 million cDNA molecules were obtained from roughly 1 to 10 million T cells. TCRdb re-analysed the PCR reads in MiXCR, keeping a single row per CDR3 protein. The sample consists of about 430,000 distinct CDR3 sequences, 30% to 40% of them appearing once. Ten or more counts support this clonotype. Its antigen remains unknown. CDR3 length equals 11 residues. V was trimmed by 5 bases and J by 0 bases, leaving 1 base between them. The sample consisted of blood. The J gene is TRBJ1-2, the V gene TRBV12-3 or TRBV12-4; no reliable D call. The clonotype originates from a girl between 2 and 10 years old with multiple sclerosis. CDR3 sequence: CASSPNYGYTF. The CDR3 coding sequence is TGTGCCAGCAGTCCTAACTATGGCTACACCTTC.